The clone carrying this TCR beta chain has a handful of counts. Indicated time point: pre-sensitization, week 0. As for treatment: therapeutic diphenylcyclopropenone sensitization with weekly scalp DPC. These data come from a study of human T cells and chemical hapten exposure. Study-level information: An area of 2 cm by 2 cm on upper inner arm skin received 2% DPC for sensitization.

During construction of the library, unique molecular identifiers were attached to individual cDNA molecules for quantitative, reproducible TCR counting. TCRdb itself ran the RACE reads through MiXCR, one entry per CDR3 protein. This sample has over 30,000 distinct CDR3 sequences, with about 7.6% found just once. J gave up 2 bases and V 6 bases, and 7 bases lay outside the gene matches. In germline, CDR1 is DFQATT, CDR2 SNEGSKA (reference sequence). This CDR3 comprises 14 residues. The chain combines TRBV20-1 with TRBJ2-3, with TRBD1 matching 8 bases. This material consisted of whole blood, taken in connection with sensitization to the hapten diphenylcyclopropenone (DPC). The TCR sequence derives from a woman between 45 and 65 years old with alopecia areata. Some clones in this sample may be carry-over from other donors' samples. CDR3 coding DNA: TGCAGTGCCCGCGCGACAGGGGCCACAGATACGCAGTATTTT. Protein product: CSARATGATDTQYF.